The rows below give T cell receptor beta chains drawn from one sample of a study of beta chain features in type 1 diabetes. Data came from immunoSEQ multiplex PCR; TCRdb stores just in-frame clones and leaves some out. Of hundreds of thousands of clones in the sample, 14% to 15% are singletons; the top ten hold approximately 0.015%. The sample taken for sequencing was naive CD4+ T cells from blood. The receptors were gathered from a man aged 18 to 30 with type 1 diabetes. The CDR3 runs from the conserved cysteine through the conserved F or W. Each record gives: CDR3 protein, CDR3 DNA, V gene, J gene, D gene, clone size. D genes are given only for firm matches. The size of a clone is reported for some rows only, either as once, few or many, or as a class for expanded clones.

cdr3_aa: CATPTAGGEKLFF
cdr3_nt: TGTGCCACACCGACAGCGGGAGGTGAAAAACTGTTTTTT
v_call: TRBV19
j_call: TRBJ1-4
d_call: -
clone_size: few

cdr3_aa: CASSLIAGGSYNEQFF
cdr3_nt: TGTGCCAGCAGCCTTATAGCGGGGGGCTCCTACAATGAGCAGTTCTTC
v_call: TRBV11-2
j_call: TRBJ2-1
d_call: TRBD2
clone_size: -

cdr3_aa: CASRTGGTNTGELFF
cdr3_nt: TGTGCCAGCAGAACAGGGGGCACGAACACCGGGGAGCTGTTTTTT
v_call: TRBV28
j_call: TRBJ2-2
d_call: TRBD1
clone_size: -

cdr3_aa: CASSPGLGETQYF
cdr3_nt: TGTGCCAGCAGCCCAGGCTTAGGTGAGACCCAGTACTTC
v_call: TRBV7-6
j_call: TRBJ2-5
d_call: -
clone_size: -

cdr3_aa: CASSFYGGIQETQYF
cdr3_nt: TGTGCCAGCAGCTTTTACGGGGGAATCCAAGAGACCCAGTACTTC
v_call: TRBV7-9
j_call: TRBJ2-5
d_call: -
clone_size: -

cdr3_aa: CASSTSSYNSPLHF
cdr3_nt: TGTGCCAGCAGTACAAGCTCCTATAATTCACCCCTCCACTTT
v_call: TRBV28
j_call: TRBJ1-6
d_call: -
clone_size: -

cdr3_aa: CSVEGRSTDTQYF
cdr3_nt: TGCAGCGTTGAAGGCAGGTCCACAGATACGCAGTATTTT
v_call: TRBV29-1
j_call: TRBJ2-3
d_call: -
clone_size: many

cdr3_aa: CASSQTSRETQYF
cdr3_nt: TGTGCCAGCAGCCAGACTAGCCGCGAGACCCAGTACTTC
v_call: TRBV7-9
j_call: TRBJ2-5
d_call: TRBD2
clone_size: few

cdr3_aa: CATSRLRGTGDDEQYF
cdr3_nt: TGTGCCACCAGCCGCCTCAGAGGGACAGGAGACGACGAGCAGTACTTC
v_call: TRBV15
j_call: TRBJ2-7
d_call: TRBD1
clone_size: few

cdr3_aa: CASSSPTGNEQFF
cdr3_nt: TGTGCCAGCAGTTCACCGACGGGCAATGAGCAGTTCTTC
v_call: TRBV28
j_call: TRBJ2-1
d_call: -
clone_size: few

cdr3_aa: CASSNPAGEKLFF
cdr3_nt: TGTGCCAGCAGCAATCCGGCGGGTGAAAAACTGTTTTTT
v_call: TRBV5-4
j_call: TRBJ1-4
d_call: -
clone_size: few

cdr3_aa: CASSVAPVGGNTEAFF
cdr3_nt: TGTGCCAGCAGCGTAGCCCCCGTGGGAGGGAACACTGAAGCTTTCTTT
v_call: TRBV9
j_call: TRBJ1-1
d_call: -
clone_size: few

cdr3_aa: CASSLKRAGGWNEQFF
cdr3_nt: TGTGCCAGCAGTTTAAAACGAGCGGGGGGGTGGAATGAGCAGTTCTTC
v_call: TRBV27
j_call: TRBJ2-1
d_call: TRBD2
clone_size: few

cdr3_aa: CASSHGQGTYEQYF
cdr3_nt: TGCGCCAGCAGCCACGGACAGGGTACCTACGAGCAGTACTTC
v_call: TRBV4-1
j_call: TRBJ2-7
d_call: TRBD1
clone_size: -

cdr3_aa: CASSQGQGLQETQYF
cdr3_nt: TGTGCCAGCAGCCAGGGACAGGGACTCCAAGAGACCCAGTACTTC
v_call: TRBV7-2
j_call: TRBJ2-5
d_call: TRBD1
clone_size: -

cdr3_aa: CASSLTGLDQPQHF
cdr3_nt: TGCGCCAGCAGCTTAACAGGGCTCGATCAGCCCCAGCATTTT
v_call: TRBV5-1
j_call: TRBJ1-5
d_call: -
clone_size: few

cdr3_aa: CAISKNRDSSGANVLTF
cdr3_nt: TGTGCCATCAGTAAAAACAGGGATAGCTCTGGGGCCAACGTCCTGACTTTC
v_call: TRBV10-3
j_call: TRBJ2-6
d_call: -
clone_size: -

cdr3_aa: CASSGGAKNIQYF
cdr3_nt: TGTGCCAGCAGCGGGGGGGCCAAAAACATTCAGTACTTC
v_call: TRBV7-2
j_call: TRBJ2-4
d_call: -
clone_size: few

cdr3_aa: CASSLSTLEPQHF
cdr3_nt: TGTGCCAGCAGTTTATCGACTTTGGAGCCCCAGCATTTT
v_call: TRBV27
j_call: TRBJ1-5
d_call: -
clone_size: few

cdr3_aa: CSVVIGGNQPQHF
cdr3_nt: TGCAGCGTTGTGATAGGGGGAAATCAGCCCCAGCATTTT
v_call: TRBV29-1
j_call: TRBJ1-5
d_call: -
clone_size: few

cdr3_aa: CASSQRLAGTETQYF
cdr3_nt: TGTGCCAGCAGCCAAAGACTAGCGGGTACTGAGACCCAGTACTTC
v_call: TRBV4-2
j_call: TRBJ2-5
d_call: TRBD2
clone_size: -

cdr3_aa: CASSPGQGRGTDTQYF
cdr3_nt: TGCGCCAGCAGCCCTGGACAGGGCCGAGGCACAGATACGCAGTATTTT
v_call: TRBV4-1
j_call: TRBJ2-3
d_call: TRBD1
clone_size: few

cdr3_aa: CASGRDPSYEQYF
cdr3_nt: TGCGCCAGCGGGAGGGATCCCTCCTACGAGCAGTACTTC
v_call: TRBV5-1
j_call: TRBJ2-7
d_call: TRBD2
clone_size: -

cdr3_aa: CASSPSIEQGRTEAFF
cdr3_nt: TGTGCCAGCTCACCGTCGATTGAACAGGGGAGGACTGAAGCTTTCTTT
v_call: TRBV18
j_call: TRBJ1-1
d_call: TRBD1
clone_size: few

cdr3_aa: CASVNPGGRTDTQYF
cdr3_nt: TGTGCCAGCGTGAATCCGGGGGGTCGCACAGATACGCAGTATTTT
v_call: TRBV7-9
j_call: TRBJ2-3
d_call: TRBD2
clone_size: -

cdr3_aa: CASSPNPLDFSYNEQFF
cdr3_nt: TGCGCCAGCAGCCCCAACCCCTTGGACTTTTCCTACAATGAGCAGTTCTTC
v_call: TRBV5-1
j_call: TRBJ2-1
d_call: -
clone_size: few

cdr3_aa: CASSFGTTRRDTQYF
cdr3_nt: TGTGCCAGCAGCTTTGGAACTACCCGGCGAGATACGCAGTATTTT
v_call: TRBV7-9
j_call: TRBJ2-3
d_call: -
clone_size: -

cdr3_aa: CASSGGTYGYTF
cdr3_nt: TGTGCCAGCAGCGGCGGGACGTATGGCTACACCTTC
v_call: TRBV5-6
j_call: TRBJ1-2
d_call: -
clone_size: -

cdr3_aa: CASSFLAGGYEQYF
cdr3_nt: TGTGCCAGCAGTTTCCTAGCGGGAGGTTACGAGCAGTACTTC
v_call: TRBV27
j_call: TRBJ2-7
d_call: TRBD2
clone_size: -

cdr3_aa: CASSWGLADSYEQYF
cdr3_nt: TGTGCCAGCAGTTGGGGACTAGCGGACTCCTACGAGCAGTACTTC
v_call: TRBV6-6
j_call: TRBJ2-7
d_call: TRBD2
clone_size: -

cdr3_aa: CATSRGLAGGPEQFF
cdr3_nt: TGTGCCACCAGCAGAGGGCTAGCGGGAGGGCCTGAGCAGTTCTTC
v_call: TRBV15
j_call: TRBJ2-1
d_call: TRBD2
clone_size: few

cdr3_aa: CASKGRTGRSGANVLTF
cdr3_nt: TGTGCCAGCAAGGGACGGACAGGGCGATCTGGGGCCAACGTCCTGACTTTC
v_call: TRBV28
j_call: TRBJ2-6
d_call: TRBD1
clone_size: few

cdr3_aa: CASSRQRQGTGELFF
cdr3_nt: TGTGCCAGCAGCCGGCAACGACAGGGCACCGGGGAGCTGTTTTTT
v_call: TRBV14
j_call: TRBJ2-2
d_call: TRBD1
clone_size: -

cdr3_aa: CAISAGTGIYGYTF
cdr3_nt: TGTGCCATCAGCGCAGGGACAGGGATCTATGGCTACACCTTC
v_call: TRBV10-3
j_call: TRBJ1-2
d_call: TRBD1
clone_size: -

cdr3_aa: CASSYWGGGPQETQYF
cdr3_nt: TGTGCCAGCAGTTACTGGGGCGGGGGCCCTCAAGAGACCCAGTACTTC
v_call: TRBV6-5
j_call: TRBJ2-5
d_call: -
clone_size: -

cdr3_aa: CASSPRDSNYGYTF
cdr3_nt: TGTGCCAGCAGCCCGCGGGACAGTAACTATGGCTACACCTTC
v_call: TRBV7-2
j_call: TRBJ1-2
d_call: TRBD1
clone_size: -

cdr3_aa: CASSERAPGVNEQFF
cdr3_nt: TGTGCCAGCAGTGAAAGGGCTCCAGGGGTCAATGAGCAGTTCTTC
v_call: TRBV2
j_call: TRBJ2-1
d_call: -
clone_size: few

cdr3_aa: CASSIDTLREQYF
cdr3_nt: TGTGCCAGTAGTATCGACACGTTACGTGAGCAGTACTTC
v_call: TRBV19
j_call: TRBJ2-7
d_call: -
clone_size: few

cdr3_aa: CASSKLFTPLAPSSYEQYF
cdr3_nt: TGTGCCAGCAGCAAACTCTTCACCCCACTAGCGCCGAGCTCCTACGAGCAGTACTTC
v_call: TRBV21-1
j_call: TRBJ2-7
d_call: -
clone_size: -

cdr3_aa: CASSRTGVNEQFF
cdr3_nt: TGTGCCAGCAGTCGTACAGGGGTAAATGAGCAGTTCTTC
v_call: TRBV6-5
j_call: TRBJ2-1
d_call: TRBD1
clone_size: few

cdr3_aa: CASRPLAANTGELFF
cdr3_nt: TGTGCCAGCAGACCCCTAGCGGCGAACACCGGGGAGCTGTTTTTT
v_call: TRBV5-6
j_call: TRBJ2-2
d_call: TRBD2
clone_size: -

cdr3_aa: CAWSVGQTRRYGYTF
cdr3_nt: TGTGCCTGGAGTGTGGGACAGACCCGACGCTATGGCTACACCTTC
v_call: TRBV30
j_call: TRBJ1-2
d_call: TRBD1
clone_size: -